The sequence of this T cell receptor beta chain was determined in a study of beta chain features in type 1 diabetes (dated by TCRdb to the late 2010s). Notes on the research overall: Mean age, gender distribution, total cell number and subset yield did not differ between patients and healthy donors. Regulatory and stem cell-like memory subsets were isolated from only 8 patients and about 8 healthy donors, whereas naive and central memory subsets came from all 30 or so donors. A total of some 100,000,000 sorted cells were examined across all samples, and a strong correlation was observed between cell number per subset and RNA yield. In the study, TCRB repertoires of sorted circulating CD4+ T cell subsets from recently diagnosed type 1 diabetes patients were compared with those of matched healthy donors. Findings and caveats that apply to the study as a whole: Naive, central memory and regulatory TCRB repertoires appeared to be more similar among patients than among healthy donors. Because small numbers of individuals were included in the HLA sub-analyses, any influence of HLA type on TCRB rearrangement was left unresolved. Fewer insertions and more nucleotide deletions at VDJ recombination sites were observed in patients with type 1 diabetes, implying thymic rearrangement abnormalities. A moderate but significant shortening of TCRB CDR3 length was observed in type 1 diabetes patients in all four CD4+ subsets. Shorter templates might have been favored by PCR, but patient and control samples were amplified and corrected together, so both groups would have been affected equally by any skew. Because cDNA was sequenced instead of genomic DNA, activated cells with high expression could be over-represented, although the groups did not differ in activation or CD3 levels.

On this clone: Its antigen has not been determined. One base away there is no much larger clone; base qualities are not given.

All of the isolated RNA was reverse transcribed with the High Capacity cDNA Reverse Transcription Kit, so expressed TCRB transcripts were sequenced. Naive, central memory and regulatory T cell samples underwent deep immunoSEQ sequencing, averaging around 3.7 million total reads per sample. After sorted cells were lysed in RLT buffer, RNA was extracted with DNase-treated RNeasy Micro or Mini kits, with the choice depending on cell number. Each cell subset was processed on its own to prevent cross-contamination, while patient and healthy donor samples were processed together. The immunoSEQ multiplex PCR was used to amplify TCRB sequences from cDNA, yielding 87-bp fragments that span the CDR3 region. Amplicons were sequenced on the Illumina HiSeq platform. In the original analysis: PCR bias was computationally corrected using synthetic template baselines, reads within Hamming distance 2 were collapsed, and singletons that could not be merged were discarded. Reads were aligned to IMGT to assign V, D and J genes, CDR3 length, and insertions or deletions at six rearrangement sites. Clonotype counts were normalized to sorted cell number within each subset before computing true diversity and Gini coefficients with the tcR R package. The overlap coefficient, calculated on TCRB nucleotide sequences, was used to quantify repertoire sharing. As stored in TCRdb, this immuneACCESS dataset retains in-frame rearrangements with V and J assigned. A fraction of the clones does not appear; measured against another copy, unresolved V genes explain less than half of the discrepancy, and the remainder lacks a known reason. V, J and clone size are taken as reported in that table, and D and trimming were inferred from the DNA itself. The sample yields 300,000 to 350,000 clones; 8% were counted once. Of the sample, 0.44% falls within the top ten clones.

The CDR3 covers 14 residues, taking in both the cysteine and the phenylalanine. Of the read, only the CDR3 DNA is kept; its 42 bases are in frame from base 1. Trimming accounts for 5 bases at V and 3 bases at J, while the number of junction bases matched to no gene is 7. Taken from the germline V gene (reference sequence), the CDR1 and CDR2 loops are MNHNY and SVGAGI. Each donor gave one peripheral blood draw, around 100 mL on average, collected into heparinised tubes. Naive, central memory, regulatory and stem cell-like memory CD4+ T cells were sorted on a BD FACSAria II using a panel including CD45RO, CCR7, CD25, CD127, CD95 and CD27. Purity was above 95% for every sorted population. Right away, PBMCs were isolated by Lymphoprep density gradient centrifugation and were stained directly, with no culture step. To minimize batch effects, samples were stained and sorted in pairs, one healthy donor with one patient per experiment.

This clonotype was obtained from a woman aged 18-35 years in good health. The chain is assembled from TRBV6-6 and TRBJ2-7; TRBD1 agrees with 7 junctional bases. Sequenced: central memory CD4+ T cells from blood. The DNA sequence is given as TGTGCCAGCAGTAAGGAGACAGGGAGCTACGAGCAGTACTTC. This translates into CASSKETGSYEQYF.